The 16 T cell receptor beta chains below all came from one sample that was sequenced in a study of vaccination effects on CD4 cells after COVID-19. ViraFEST assay sequencing came after antigen-specific CD4+ T cells were expanded with viral peptide pools. Researchers isolated CD4+ T cells once approximately ten days of culture had elapsed. PCR confirmed that the person was infected with SARS-CoV-2 between March and December 2020. The assay was immunoSEQ multiplex PCR, and TCRdb's table has in-frame clones only and misses some. The profile shows about 27,000 clones, around three quarters of them singletons. Antigens of these TCRs are unknown. Sequenced material: CD4+ T cells from PBMCs cultured with HCoV-NL63 spike peptides, taken before COVID-19 vaccination. These receptors originate from a human donor who had a prior SARS-CoV-2 infection.

V is TRBV10-3 and J is TRBJ1-2; 9 nucleotides match TRBD1. The trim removed 4 bases at V and 7 bases at J, leaving 4 bases unmatched. CDR1 is ENHRY, CDR2 SYGVKD, per germline. This CDR3 has 13 amino acids. This CDR3 reads CAISGDRVGGYTF. DNA for the CDR3: TGTGCCATCAGTGGGGACAGGGTCGGTGGCTACACCTTC.

This clone was counted between two and nine times. This rearrangement joins TRBV6-6 to TRBJ2-2; D is possibly TRBD1 (6 bases). V lost 6 bases and J lost 5, with 7 bases in between. CDR1 is MNHNY, CDR2 SVGAGI, per germline (reference sequence). The CDR3 has 12 amino acids. The CDR3 sequence is CASSQGTGELFF. In DNA form, the CDR3 reads TGTGCCAGCAGCCAGGGGACCGGGGAGCTGTTTTTT.

This chain connects TRBV12-5 to TRBJ2-1; TRBD2 is a possible D gene (5 bases). This CDR3 is 13 amino acids long. Germline CDR1 and CDR2: LGHNT and FRNRAP. V lost 2 bases to trimming and J lost 4 bases, with 6 bases between them. This CDR3 is CASGLTGYNEQFF. The CDR3 DNA is TGTGCTAGTGGTTTGACGGGGTACAATGAGCAGTTCTTC.

This clone was observed once. This CDR3 is CASSWDRGHIGNQPQHF. The CDR3 DNA follows: TGTGCCAGTAGTTGGGACAGGGGTCATATTGGCAATCAGCCCCAGCATTTT. This chain links TRBV19 with TRBJ1-5; 10 bases map to TRBD1. CDR3 length equals 17 residues. Germline-derived CDR1 and CDR2 are LNHDA and SQIVND (reference sequence). J lost 2 bases, V lost 5 bases, and 9 bases had no gene match.

The J gene is TRBJ2-5, the V gene TRBV3-1 (or the pseudogene TRBV3-2); 7 nucleotides align to TRBD2. CDR3 length: 15 amino acids. The germline V gene encodes CDR1 LGHDT and CDR2 YNNKEL (reference sequence). Losses at the gene ends were 1 base for V and 1 base for J; bases not matched to a gene: 3. The CDR3 sequence: CASSQVGGVQETQYF. CDR3 nucleotide sequence: TGTGCCAGCAGCCAAGTGGGGGGGGTCCAAGAGACCCAGTACTTC.

This clone has a handful of counts. This chain joins TRBV25-1 and TRBJ1-1; D is unresolved. CDR1 is MGHDK and CDR2 is SYGVNS in the germline V gene. Trimming left V 0 bases short and J 3 bases short, with 8 bases between. The CDR3 is made up of 14 amino acids. The CDR3 sequence is CASSEYSEYTEAFF. In DNA, the CDR3 is TGTGCCAGCAGTGAATATTCGGAGTACACTGAAGCTTTCTTT.

V gene TRBV7-3 combines with J gene TRBJ2-2, with TRBD2 matching over 9 bases. The J segment lost 7 bases and the V segment lost 5 bases, leaving 5 bases of the junction unmatched. Germline-derived CDR1 and CDR2 are SGHTA and FQGTGA. This CDR3 spans 14 amino acids. CDR3 sequence (DNA): TGTGCCAGCAGCCTGGCGGGGGGGGTCGGGGAGCTGTTTTTT. The encoded protein is CASSLAGGVGELFF.

V gene TRBV4-1 combines with J gene TRBJ2-7; no definite D call. Germline loops: CDR1 MGHRA, CDR2 YSYEKL. Trimming took 5 bases from V and 4 from J, leaving 12 bases between them. The CDR3 contains 13 residues. The CDR3 coding sequence is TGCGCCAGCAGCACCACCCTGAGTTACGAGCAGTACTTC. This codes for CASSTTLSYEQYF.

The rearrangement links TRBV18 to TRBJ2-3; TRBD1 is a possible D gene (6 bases). Germline CDR1 and CDR2: KGHSH and LQKENI. The CDR3 length is 14 residues. The V end lost 3 bases, the J end lost 4 bases, and 11 bases lay between the germline ends. DNA of the CDR3: TGTGCCAGCTCACCCACAGGGTTCCCAGATACGCAGTATTTT. Amino acids: CASSPTGFPDTQYF.

The CDR3 sequence is CASSPGTGSNQPQHF. DNA for the CDR3: TGTGCCAGCAGCCCTGGGACAGGGAGCAATCAGCCCCAGCATTTT. This chain links TRBV7-8 with TRBJ1-5, with 9 nucleotides matching TRBD1. CDR3 size: 15 residues. CDR1 and CDR2 (germline): SGHVS, FQNEAQ. V lost 5 bases, J lost 1 base, and 3 bases stayed unmatched.

This rearrangement joins TRBV4-2 to TRBJ2-2; D ambiguous. The CDR3 is 15 amino acids. Per the germline V gene, CDR1 is LGHNA and CDR2 is YNFKEQ. Trimming removed 2 bases at V and 0 bases at J, with 7 bases between. The CDR3 is CASSQIPANTGELFF. The CDR3 nucleotides are TGTGCCAGCAGCCAAATTCCGGCGAACACCGGGGAGCTGTTTTTT.

This chain connects TRBV5-1 to TRBJ2-5; 7 bases are a match to TRBD2. This CDR3 comprises 15 residues. Germline V gene lookup returns CDR1 SGHRS and CDR2 YFSETQ. V gave up 0 bases and J gave up 4 bases; unmatched junction bases: 6. CDR3 nucleotides: TGCGCCAGCAGCTTGGCAAGGACTAGAGTAGAGACCCAGTACTTC. It is translated as CASSLARTRVETQYF.

The J gene is TRBJ1-4, the V gene TRBV19; 8 positions match TRBD1. The trim removed 5 bases at V and 7 bases at J, leaving 9 bases unmatched. Looked up from germline, CDR1 is LNHDA and CDR2 is SQIVND (reference sequence). The CDR3 consists of 15 residues. This CDR3 reads CASSPGQGLGEKLFF. DNA of the CDR3: TGTGCCAGTAGTCCTGGACAGGGCCTTGGTGAAAAACTGTTTTTT.

The chain joins TRBV6-5 to TRBJ1-6; D possibly corresponds to TRBD1 (5 bases). This CDR3 has 15 amino acids. Germline V gives CDR1 MNHEY, CDR2 SVGAGI. V was clipped by 6 bases and J by 10 bases, with 19 bases between them. In DNA form, the CDR3 reads TGTGCCAGCAGCGACCGAGGGGCAGTCAACTCACCCCTCCACTTT. Its translation: CASSDRGAVNSPLHF.

In this sample, this clone turned up a few times. The J gene is TRBJ1-1, the V gene TRBV5-3; D remains ambiguous. TRBV5-3 falls under the ORF class, with uncertain function. This CDR3 is built from 13 residues. Between the trimmed V and J ends, which lost 4 bases and 5 bases, there was a span of 12 bases. CDR3 region: CARSLDRRTEAFF. The CDR3 DNA follows: TGTGCCAGAAGCCTGGACCGGCGGACTGAAGCTTTCTTT.

This sequence joins TRBV11-3 and TRBJ2-1, with D unclear. The V and J ends lost 0 bases and 4 bases respectively, with 4 bases between them. The CDR3 has 13 amino acids. Germline CDR1 reads SGHNT; CDR2 reads YENEEA. CDR3 in DNA: TGTGCCAGCAGCTTAGAGGAATACAATGAGCAGTTCTTC. This gives the protein CASSLEEYNEQFF. Combining the CDR3 with reference TRBV11-3 and TRBJ2-1 gives the whole variable domain EAGVVQSPRYKIIEKKQPVAFWCNPISGHNTLYWYLQNLGQGPELLIRYENEEAVDDSQLPKDRFSAERLKGVDSTLKIQPAELGDSAVYLCASSLEEYNEQFFGPGTRLTVL.